This T cell receptor (beta chain) was found in a study of T-cell reconstitution after alpha-beta-depleted transplantation in children. There are many counts of this clonotype. V was cut by 3 bases and J by 2 bases, with 15 bases left in between. The germline CDR1 and CDR2 sequences are SGHRS and YFSETQ. The CDR3 covers 16 residues. Library preparation (for TCRbeta) was performed with unique molecular identifiers. TCRdb re-called the PCR reads with MiXCR, one entry per CDR3 protein. The sample has 200,000 to 250,000 distinct CDR3 sequences, roughly a tenth seen once; the top ten hold 6.2%. The rearrangement uses TRBV5-1 and TRBJ2-1, with a weak D call TRBD1 (6 bases). The sequence was obtained from a human donor who donated a stem cell graft to a child with acute lymphoblastic leukemia. This sample comprised PBMCs from the stem cell graft donor, obtained from the stem cell graft. Here the CDR3 reads CASSSGTNPAYNEQFF. Here the CDR3 DNA reads TGCGCCAGCAGCTCGGGGACAAACCCAGCCTACAATGAGCAGTTCTTC. Together with reference TRBV5-1 and TRBJ2-1, the CDR3 gives the full variable domain: KAGVTQTPRYLIKTRGQQVTLSCSPISGHRSVSWYQQTPGQGLQFLFEYFSETQRNKGNFPGRFSGRQFSNSRSEMNVSTLELGDSALYLCASSSGTNPAYNEQFFGPGTRLTVL.